This TCR beta chain emerged from a study of blood T cell repertoires in COVID-19. As for the study in general: Both acute and convalescent COVID-19 samples were obtained from the United States, Italy and Spain. PBMCs, B-cell-depleted T cells, or T cells were the source of the cDNA or gDNA that made up the material.

The V gene lost 5 bases and the J gene lost 6 bases, with 19 bases spanning the gap. The CDR3 contains 14 residues. CDR1 is SQVTM, CDR2 ANQGSEA, per germline. In the original analysis: Nucleated cell counts were estimated from reference gene primer amplification. Data came from immunoSEQ multiplex PCR; TCRdb stores just in-frame clones and leaves some out. V and J calls and clone size follow that table, whereas D and trimming were derived from the DNA. The table has 350,000 to 450,000 clones, 85% seen once. The TCR was taken from a woman under 30 with acute or convalescent COVID-19. The chain employs TRBV29-1 and TRBJ1-2; possibly TRBD1 for D (6 bases). Source material: peripheral blood. CDR3 protein: CSVFTGTHADGYTF. The CDR3 DNA follows: TGCAGCGTTTTTACCGGGACACACGCCGATGGCTACACCTTC.